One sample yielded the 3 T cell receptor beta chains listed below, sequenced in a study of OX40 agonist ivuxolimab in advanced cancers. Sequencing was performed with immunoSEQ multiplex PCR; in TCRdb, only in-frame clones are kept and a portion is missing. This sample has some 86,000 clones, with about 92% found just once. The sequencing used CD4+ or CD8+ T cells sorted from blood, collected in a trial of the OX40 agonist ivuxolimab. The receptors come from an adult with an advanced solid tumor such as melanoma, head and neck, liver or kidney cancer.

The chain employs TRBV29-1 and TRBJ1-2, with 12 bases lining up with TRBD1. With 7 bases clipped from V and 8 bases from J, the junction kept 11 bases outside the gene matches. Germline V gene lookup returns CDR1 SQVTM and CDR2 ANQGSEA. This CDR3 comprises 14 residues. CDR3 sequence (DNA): TGCAGCGCTGATCCGGGACAGGGGGCGAAGGGCTACACCTTC. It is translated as CSADPGQGAKGYTF.

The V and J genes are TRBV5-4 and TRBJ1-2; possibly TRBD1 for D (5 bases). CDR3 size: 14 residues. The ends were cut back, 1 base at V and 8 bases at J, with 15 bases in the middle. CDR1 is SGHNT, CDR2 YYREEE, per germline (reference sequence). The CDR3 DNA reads TGTGCCAGCAGCTTGCAGGGTAATTTCGGAGGCTACACCTTC. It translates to CASSLQGNFGGYTF. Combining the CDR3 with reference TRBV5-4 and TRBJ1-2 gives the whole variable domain ETGVTQSPTHLIKTRGQQVTLRCSSQSGHNTVSWYQQALGQGPQFIFQYYREEENGRGNFPPRFSGLQFPNYSSELNVNALELDDSALYLCASSLQGNFGGYTFGSGTRLTVV.

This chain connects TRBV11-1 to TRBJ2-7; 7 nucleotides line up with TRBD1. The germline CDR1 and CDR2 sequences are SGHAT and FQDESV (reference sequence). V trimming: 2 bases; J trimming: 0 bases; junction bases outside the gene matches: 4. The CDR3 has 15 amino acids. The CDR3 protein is CASSLSYRGSYEQYF. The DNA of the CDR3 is TGTGCCAGCAGCTTATCTTACAGGGGCTCCTACGAGCAGTACTTC.